These 9 T cell receptor beta chains originate from one sample sequenced in a study of cytomegalovirus exposure and HLA in healthy donors. The PCR employed 60 Vbeta primers together with 13 Jbeta primers. This table comes from immunoSEQ multiplex PCR, and its TCRdb copy is limited to in-frame clones, with some not included. The sample holds 75,000 to 100,000 clones, about 80% seen once. Material: PBMCs. All receptors derive from a man aged 30 to 39 in good health and CMV-seronegative.

V usage is TRBV9 and J usage is TRBJ1-4; the match to TRBD1 covers 7 bases. V shed 4 bases and J 5 bases; nucleotides not matched to a gene: 11. Germline values: CDR1 SGDLS, CDR2 YYNGEE. The CDR3 contains 16 residues. In DNA, the CDR3 is TGTGCCAGCAGCTTTCGATTCGGGACAGACAATGAAAAACTGTTTTTT. Protein sequence: CASSFRFGTDNEKLFF.

The chain uses TRBV5-6 and TRBJ2-6, with TRBD2 as a possible D gene (5 bases). Germline loops: CDR1 SGHDT, CDR2 YYEEEE. The length of the CDR3 is 16 residues. The V and J ends lost 0 bases and 0 bases respectively, with 7 bases between them. CDR3 DNA sequence: TGTGCCAGCAGCTTGGGCGGGCTCTCTGGGGCCAACGTCCTGACTTTC. Its translation: CASSLGGLSGANVLTF.

The rearrangement uses TRBV10-3 and TRBJ2-1, with D perhaps matching TRBD2 (6 bases). The germline V and J ends were trimmed by 3 bases and 0 bases, with 15 bases remaining between them. Germline loops: CDR1 ENHRY, CDR2 SYGVKD. This CDR3 is 17 amino acids long. In DNA form, the CDR3 reads TGTGCCATCAGTGATTTTCCTAGCGACACCTCCTACAATGAGCAGTTCTTC. This sequence encodes CAISDFPSDTSYNEQFF.

This rearrangement joins TRBV6-6 to TRBJ1-5, with 9 nucleotides matching TRBD1. CDR3 length: 14 residues. V shed 4 bases and J 2 bases; nucleotides not matched to a gene: 0. Germline V gene sequence: CDR1 MNHNY, CDR2 SVGAGI (reference sequence). The chain's CDR3 is CASSWTGGNQPQHF. The CDR3 DNA is TGTGCCAGCAGTTGGACAGGGGGCAATCAGCCCCAGCATTTT.

The V call is TRBV5-1, the J call TRBJ2-1; 7 nucleotides align to TRBD1. The germline gives CDR1 SGHRS, CDR2 YFSETQ. V lost 4 bases, J lost 3 bases, and 7 bases stayed unmatched. The CDR3 has 15 amino acids. CDR3 DNA: TGCGCCAGCAGCCCCCAGGGGGATAGCTACAATGAGCAGTTCTTC. Its protein product is CASSPQGDSYNEQFF.

The chain recombines TRBV6-5 with TRBJ2-7; TRBD2 might be the D (6 bases). The CDR3 is made up of 14 amino acids. Germline-derived CDR1 and CDR2 are MNHEY and SVGAGI. V lost 6 bases and J lost 0, with 12 bases in between. CDR3 sequence: CASRRDVSSYEQYF. In DNA, the CDR3 is TGTGCCAGCAGGCGGGACGTAAGCTCCTACGAGCAGTACTTC.

The V gene is TRBV4-1, the J gene TRBJ2-7; 8 bases map to TRBD2. The CDR3 spans 15 residues. Germline assignment: CDR1 MGHRA and CDR2 YSYEKL. V dropped 1 base and J dropped 5; count of bases not matched to a gene: 7. CDR3: CASSQGSGRSDEQYF. The DNA for the CDR3 is TGCGCCAGCAGCCAAGGGAGCGGGAGAAGCGACGAGCAGTACTTC.

The chain employs TRBV9 and TRBJ1-5, with D perhaps matching TRBD1 (5 bases). The CDR3 extends over 17 amino acids. From germline, CDR1 is SGDLS and CDR2 YYNGEE. Between the trimmed V and J ends, which lost 8 bases and 0 bases, there was a span of 21 bases. The CDR3: CARHTTRGGYSNQPQHF. CDR3 sequence (DNA): TGTGCCAGACACACCACTCGGGGGGGGTATAGCAATCAGCCCCAGCATTTT.

This clone was recorded a few times. CDR3 protein: CASSIDWESGNTIYF. For the CDR3, the DNA is TGTGCCAGTAGTATCGATTGGGAGTCTGGAAACACCATATATTTT. V and J are TRBV19 and TRBJ1-3, with unresolved D. CDR1 and CDR2 (germline): LNHDA, SQIVND (reference sequence). Trimming pared 3 bases from V and 1 base from J, leaving 10 bases between. The CDR3 extends over 15 amino acids. Looking up the rest from reference TRBV19 and TRBJ1-3 gives the full variable domain: DGGITQSPKYLFRKEGQNVTLSCEQNLNHDAMYWYRQDPGQGLRLIYYSQIVNDFQKGDIAEGYSVSREKKESFPLTVTSAQKNPTAFYLCASSIDWESGNTIYFGEGSWLTVV.